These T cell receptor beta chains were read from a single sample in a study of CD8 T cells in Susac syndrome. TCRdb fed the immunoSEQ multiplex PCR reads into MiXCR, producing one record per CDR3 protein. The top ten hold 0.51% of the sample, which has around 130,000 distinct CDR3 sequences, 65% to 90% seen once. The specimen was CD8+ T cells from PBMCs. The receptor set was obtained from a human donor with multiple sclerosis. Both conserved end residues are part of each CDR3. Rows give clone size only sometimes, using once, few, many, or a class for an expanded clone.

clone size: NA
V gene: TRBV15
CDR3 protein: CATSSPGDTQYF

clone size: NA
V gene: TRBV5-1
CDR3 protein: CASSDSTGMNEQYF

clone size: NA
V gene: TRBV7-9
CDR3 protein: CASSPGTGWNEQFF

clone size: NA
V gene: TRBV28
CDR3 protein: CASSLWTGGTDTQYF

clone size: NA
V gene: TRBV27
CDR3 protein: CASSLASGPWETQYF

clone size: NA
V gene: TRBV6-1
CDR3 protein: CASSIRSGGAFNEQFF

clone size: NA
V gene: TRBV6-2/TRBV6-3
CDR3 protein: CASQEPNTDTQYF

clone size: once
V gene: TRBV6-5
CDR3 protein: CASSYTNPHTDTQYF

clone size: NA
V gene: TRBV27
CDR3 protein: CASSRQGLDEQYF

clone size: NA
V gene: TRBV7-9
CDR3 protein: CASSSIGEPQHF

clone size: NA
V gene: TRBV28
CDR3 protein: CASRLGIMNTEAFF

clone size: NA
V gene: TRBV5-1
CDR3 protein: CASSFGIDTGELFF

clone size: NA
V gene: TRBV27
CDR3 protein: CASSLSRGGEQYF

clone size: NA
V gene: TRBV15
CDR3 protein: CATSLGRGLPEAFF

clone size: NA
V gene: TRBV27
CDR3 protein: CASSSTRGIEQYF

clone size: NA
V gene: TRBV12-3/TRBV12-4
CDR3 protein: CASSRLAGTDTQYF

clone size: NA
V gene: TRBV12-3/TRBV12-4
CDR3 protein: CASSDHLRTGGPDQETQYF

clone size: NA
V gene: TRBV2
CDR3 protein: CASSVTSGTYSYNEQFF